Sequencing of this TCR beta chain was carried out in a study of blood T cell repertoires in COVID-19. This clone has a single count. Per the authors' pipeline: Researchers report that nucleated cell counts were estimated from reference gene primer amplification. This table comes from immunoSEQ multiplex PCR, and its TCRdb copy is limited to in-frame clones, with some not included. V and J calls and clone size come straight from that table; D and trimming were deduced from the DNA. Of some 340,000 clones in the sample, around nine tenths were seen once. Germline lookup yields CDR1 SGHTA and CDR2 FQGNSA. The CDR3 loop spans 15 amino acids. V shed 5 bases, J shed 5 bases, and the junction held 10 bases outside the gene matches.

Sequenced sample: PBMCs or T cells enriched from blood (not recorded which). The TCR comes from a woman aged 25 to 45 who had been exposed to COVID-19. This sequence joins TRBV7-2 and TRBJ2-7, with 9 positions matching TRBD1. Here the CDR3 DNA reads TGTGCCAGCAGCATCGACAGGGGGGTTGGCCACGAGCAGTACTTC. This gives the protein CASSIDRGVGHEQYF.